This TCR beta chain was obtained from a study of shared clonotypes between healthy human individuals. Across the whole study: Researchers drew samples from a couple of women and three men aged 18 to 49.

This CDR3 has 13 amino acids. The germline CDR1 and CDR2 sequences are ENHRY and SYGVKD. The J segment lost 9 bases and the V segment lost 10 bases, leaving 10 bases of the junction unmatched. Tens of thousands of T cell genomes (roughly 0.2 ug DNA) went into each sorted-subset replicate. Data came from immunoSEQ multiplex PCR; TCRdb stores just in-frame clones and leaves some out. The sample yields around 2.5 million clones, 93% seen once. The clonotype originates from a young man in good health. Some clones in this sample may be carry-over from other donors' samples. The chain combines TRBV10-3 with TRBJ2-1; the match to TRBD1 covers 9 bases. Sequencing was carried out using naive CD4+ T cells from PBMCs. Noted subset: CD45RA+ positively selected. The CDR3 DNA is TGTGCCACCCGACAGGGGGGAAATGGTGAGCAGTTCTTC. This gives the protein CATRQGGNGEQFF.